This T cell receptor beta chain was sequenced for a study of blood T cells in healthy people across ages. Study results and caveats: Naive and antigen-experienced cells were not separated, limiting conclusive comparison.

Note on this clonotype: The antigen is unknown.

Each sample yielded at least 6 million isolated PBMCs. The CDR3 length is 13 residues. CDR1 DFQATT and CDR2 SNEGSKA come from the germline V gene (reference sequence). V lost 5 bases to trimming and J lost 3 bases, with 11 bases between them. A second PCR, run for roughly 7 to 11 cycles, used a sample-barcoded 5' primer plus a J-beta primer mix. Each of the cDNA molecules was tagged by a template-switch adaptor with 12 random nucleotides. Each CDR3 protein gets one entry after TCRdb re-called the 5' RACE reads with MiXCR. The sample has about 1.8 million distinct CDR3 sequences, around half seen once.

This receptor was taken from a middle-aged woman in good health. Specimen: blood. V gene TRBV20-1 combines with J gene TRBJ1-5; maybe TRBD1 (5 bases). The CDR3 sequence is CSAGGEANQPQHF. The DNA for the CDR3 is TGCAGTGCTGGGGGGGAAGCCAATCAGCCCCAGCATTTT.